A selection of T cell receptor beta chains follows, all from one sample in a study of human T cells and chemical hapten exposure. A single record per CDR3 protein comes from TCRdb applying MiXCR to the RACE reads. The sample contains 30,000 to 40,000 distinct CDR3 sequences, approximately 5% of which appear only once. Sequenced: whole blood. These receptors were taken from a human donor in good health. Some clones in this sample may be carry-over from other donors' samples. Each CDR3 is given with its conserved first and last residue. D genes are given only for firm matches. Clone size appears in some rows only: once, few, many, or a class for an expanded clone.

J: TRBJ1-5; V: TRBV7-9; D: -; size: -; CDR3: CASSLGGYSNQPQHF; DNA: TGTGCCAGCAGCTTGGGGGGTTATAGCAATCAGCCCCAGCATTTT
J: TRBJ2-1; V: TRBV6-2/TRBV6-3; D: -; size: many; CDR3: CASWSGPLLNEQFF; DNA: TGTGCCAGCTGGAGTGGACCCTTACTCAATGAGCAGTTCTTC
J: TRBJ1-5; V: TRBV9; D: TRBD1; size: medium-sized; CDR3: CASSLTGDDNQPQHF; DNA: TGTGCCAGCAGCCTTACAGGGGACGACAATCAGCCCCAGCATTTT
J: TRBJ1-2; V: TRBV7-2; D: -; size: -; CDR3: CASSLDGRAYGYTF; DNA: TGTGCCAGCAGCTTAGACGGTCGGGCATATGGCTACACCTTC
J: TRBJ2-1; V: TRBV6-2/TRBV6-3; D: TRBD2; size: many; CDR3: CASRGREGPGNEQFF; DNA: TGTGCCAGCCGCGGGAGGGAGGGCCCGGGAAATGAGCAGTTCTTC
J: TRBJ1-3; V: TRBV27; D: -; size: many; CDR3: CASSFSGAGNTIYF; DNA: TGTGCCAGCAGTTTTTCAGGGGCTGGAAACACCATATATTTT
J: TRBJ2-3; V: TRBV12-3/TRBV12-4; D: -; size: many; CDR3: CASSLSDYTDTQYF; DNA: TGTGCCAGCAGTTTATCGGACTACACAGATACGCAGTATTTT
J: TRBJ2-2; V: TRBV29-1; D: -; size: many; CDR3: CSAKQAANTGELFF; DNA: TGCAGCGCTAAGCAGGCCGCGAACACCGGGGAGCTGTTTTTT
J: TRBJ2-5; V: TRBV5-4; D: -; size: -; CDR3: CASSLERKETQYF; DNA: TGTGCCAGCAGCTTGGAACGGAAAGAGACCCAGTACTTC
J: TRBJ1-5; V: TRBV12-3/TRBV12-4; D: -; size: many; CDR3: CASSTPYQPQHF; DNA: TGTGCCAGCAGCACACCTTATCAGCCCCAGCATTTT
J: TRBJ1-2; V: TRBV12-3/TRBV12-4; D: TRBD1; size: many; CDR3: CASSDRDRYGYTF; DNA: TGTGCCAGCAGCGACAGGGACCGCTATGGCTACACCTTC
J: TRBJ1-5; V: TRBV5-1; D: -; size: few; CDR3: CASSLSGGNQPQHF; DNA: TGCGCCAGCAGCTTGTCTGGGGGCAATCAGCCCCAGCATTTT
J: TRBJ2-3; V: TRBV27; D: TRBD2; size: many; CDR3: CASTDGLAGALTSTDTQYF; DNA: TGTGCCAGCACGGACGGACTAGCGGGAGCCCTTACTAGCACAGATACGCAGTATTTT
J: TRBJ1-1; V: TRBV12-3/TRBV12-4; D: -; size: many; CDR3: CASRVPVNTEAFF; DNA: TGTGCCAGCAGAGTCCCGGTGAACACTGAAGCTTTCTTT
J: TRBJ2-6; V: TRBV6-5; D: -; size: many; CDR3: CASWGRPSLTPPRGANVLTF; DNA: TGTGCCAGCTGGGGGAGACCTAGCCTCACTCCCCCGAGAGGGGCCAACGTCCTGACTTTC
J: TRBJ2-1; V: TRBV6-2/TRBV6-3; D: -; size: many; CDR3: CASSVGLGIEQFF; DNA: TGTGCCAGCAGTGTCGGGTTGGGGATTGAGCAGTTCTTC
J: TRBJ2-7; V: TRBV28; D: -; size: -; CDR3: CASRDLLDRPSYEQYF; DNA: TGTGCCAGCAGGGATTTATTAGACAGGCCCTCCTACGAGCAGTACTTC
J: TRBJ1-1; V: TRBV7-9; D: -; size: many; CDR3: CASSLAMEEAFF; DNA: TGTGCCAGCAGCCTAGCGATGGAGGAGGCTTTCTTT
J: TRBJ2-5; V: TRBV6-2/TRBV6-3; D: -; size: many; CDR3: CASSYPMPTQYF; DNA: TGTGCCAGCAGTTACCCCATGCCGACCCAGTACTTC